This T cell receptor beta chain came from a study of OX40 agonist ivuxolimab in advanced cancers. Study details: Ivuxolimab, which patients received intravenously every 2 weeks, was dosed at 0.01 to 10 mg/kg. Enrollees could have had prior anti-PD-1, anti-PD-L1 or anti-CTLA-4 therapy, which about 42% had received. Partial responses were achieved by three patients, of whom one had hepatocellular carcinoma and two had cutaneous melanoma.

As for this clone: Antigen unknown.

Study-level results: The study found that CD8+ T cells averaged more expanded clones than CD4+.

This CDR3 has 17 residues. The germline V gene encodes CDR1 SEHNR and CDR2 FQNEAQ (reference sequence). V lost 3 bases, J lost 3 bases, and 6 bases stayed unmatched. Sequenced by immunoSEQ multiplex PCR; TCRdb stores in-frame clones only, minus some. The profile shows tens of thousands of clones, 75% to 90% of them singletons. The clonotype comes from an adult with an advanced solid tumor such as melanoma, head and neck, liver or kidney cancer. This specimen was CD4+ or CD8+ T cells sorted from blood, taken in a trial of the OX40 agonist ivuxolimab. V and J are TRBV7-9 and TRBJ2-5, with 14 bases lining up with TRBD2. The CDR3 sequence is CASSFSTSGGAEETQYF. Here the CDR3 DNA reads TGTGCCAGCAGCTTCTCGACTAGCGGGGGGGCCGAAGAGACCCAGTACTTC. The full variable domain, in which reference TRBV7-9 and TRBJ2-5 provide the parts outside the CDR3, is DTGVSQNPRHKITKRGQNVTFRCDPISEHNRLYWYRQTLGQGPEFLTYFQNEAQLEKSRLLSDRFSAERPKGSFSTLEIQRTEQGDSAMYLCASSFSTSGGAEETQYFGPGTRLLVL.